These T cell receptor beta chains were read from a single sample in a study of T cell repertoires in cytomegalovirus infection. TCRdb reanalysed the reads using MiXCR and keeps one entry per CDR3 protein. The sample consists of approximately 910,000 distinct CDR3 sequences, around 29% of them appearing once. Antigens for these TCRs are unknown. The input for sequencing was cultured CD8+ T cells from PBMCs, taken from culture after CMV antigen stimulation. All receptors come from a human donor in good health (CMV status not recorded). Some clones in this sample may be carry-over from other donors' samples. Each CDR3 is given with its conserved first and last residue. The order of the fields is clone size, D gene, V gene, CDR3 protein. A D gene is named only where the DNA matches it firmly. Some rows have no size entry. The others give once, few or many, or a class for an expanded clone.

many	TRBD1	TRBV7-2	CASSPPQGAVTEAFF
many	NA	TRBV7-2	CASSPSRSNQPQHF
NA	NA	TRBV19	CASSIVGRGGTRNQPQHF
many	NA	TRBV7-8	CASSPVWGSNTEAFF
NA	TRBD1	TRBV4-1	CASSHPLPTGAYNGQFF
NA	NA	TRBV9	CASSVWTSDSPSGYTF
many	NA	TRBV6-5	CASSTSSVTSSYNEQFF
once	NA	TRBV20-1	CSATPYNEQFF
many	NA	TRBV7-6	CASSLLEDTQYF
few	NA	TRBV10-3	CAISEPLGGGGNEQFF
many	NA	TRBV19	CASSPRQSNQPQHF
few	NA	TRBV6-1	CASSEGKAGLTYGYTF
NA	NA	TRBV10-2	CASSISESSYNEQFF
few	NA	TRBV28	CASSFQGLQETQYF
many	TRBD1	TRBV7-2	CASSINRGHNSPLHF
few	NA	TRBV20-1	CSGREFSYEQYF
many	NA	TRBV7-7	CASSLAWNSAYNEQFF
NA	TRBD1	TRBV4-1	CANSQDRAHQPQHF
NA	NA	TRBV10-3	CAISESRGTEETQYF
many	TRBD1	TRBV7-9	CASSIWTGLRGPGKPQHF
NA	TRBD1	TRBV6-1	CASSPMTGVVTEAFF
many	TRBD2	TRBV7-6	CASSLTSGGGQETQYF
many	TRBD2	TRBV7-8	CASSYGTSGNEQFF
NA	NA	TRBV14	CASSQDAMGVWGYTF
few	TRBD2	TRBV2	CASSHPLGGGAGLIRDTQYF
few	NA	TRBV27	CASHGVSANTGELFF
few	NA	TRBV10-3	CAISEFGVPTSGETQYF
few	NA	TRBV19	CASSIGGNLNTEAFF
NA	NA	TRBV15	CATSRDRINNEQFF
few	TRBD2	TRBV6-5	CASSYRGEETQYF
many	NA	TRBV27	CASIHLTEAFF
NA	NA	TRBV28	CASSPRQHNQPQHF
many	NA	TRBV7-2	CASSLSPGTEAFF
NA	NA	TRBV7-2	CASSSHFRQDSYTF
few	NA	TRBV7-9	CASSLVRGQGPEAFF
NA	NA	TRBV24-1	CATSEEAFGEQYF
many	NA	TRBV7-9	CASSRVGGTEQFF
NA	NA	TRBV29-1	CSVLGRGPEAFF
few	TRBD2	TRBV12-3/TRBV12-4	CASSFRPIDSGGPSETQYF
NA	NA	TRBV25-1	CASSEWGGFEAFF
NA	TRBD1	TRBV12-5	CASAETGVNTEAFF
NA	NA	TRBV11-2	CASSLDYTAMNTEAFF
NA	TRBD1	TRBV9	CASSAGTGGRYEKLFF
NA	NA	TRBV6-1	CASLNWQESYEQYF
NA	NA	TRBV7-9	CASSYEVKKLFF
many	NA	TRBV2	CASIGENTEAFF
NA	NA	TRBV6-6	CASTPTGAPEKLFF
few	NA	TRBV7-8	CASLTEETQYF
once	TRBD2	TRBV7-7	CANSLVERGGPETQYF
NA	NA	TRBV29-1	CSVEDPRSSLTDTQYF
NA	TRBD2	TRBV7-3	CASSLKLAGVQETQYF
NA	TRBD2	TRBV7-6	CASSHSTSGGTTDEQFF
NA	NA	TRBV2	CASSLPLQGGFDKNIQYF
NA	NA	TRBV10-3	CAISEDSYNSPLHF